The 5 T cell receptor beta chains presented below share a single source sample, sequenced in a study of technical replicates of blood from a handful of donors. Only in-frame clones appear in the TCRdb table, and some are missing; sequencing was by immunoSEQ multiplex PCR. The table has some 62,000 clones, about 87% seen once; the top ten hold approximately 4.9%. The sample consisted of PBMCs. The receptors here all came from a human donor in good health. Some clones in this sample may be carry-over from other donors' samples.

DNA of the CDR3: TGCAGCGTTGCGAGGGGGCAGGATGGCTACACCTTC. This sequence encodes CSVARGQDGYTF. The chain carries TRBV29-1 and TRBJ1-2; TRBD1 matches 7 bases. Trimming removed 4 bases from V and 6 bases from J; junction bases left unmatched: 5. From germline, CDR1 is SQVTM and CDR2 ANQGSEA. The CDR3 runs to 12 residues.

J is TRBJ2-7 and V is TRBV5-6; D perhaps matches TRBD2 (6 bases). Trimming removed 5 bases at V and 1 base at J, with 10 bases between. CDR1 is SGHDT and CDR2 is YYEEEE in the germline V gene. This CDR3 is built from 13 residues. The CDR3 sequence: CASSLAPSYEQYF. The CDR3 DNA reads TGTGCCAGCAGTCTAGCGCCTTCCTACGAGCAGTACTTC.

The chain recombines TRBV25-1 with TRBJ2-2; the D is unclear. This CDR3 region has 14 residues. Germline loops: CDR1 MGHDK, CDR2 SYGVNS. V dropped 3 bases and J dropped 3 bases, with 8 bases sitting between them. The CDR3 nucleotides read TGTGCCAGCAGTGAGCAGTGGTACACCGGGGAGCTGTTTTTT. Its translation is CASSEQWYTGELFF.

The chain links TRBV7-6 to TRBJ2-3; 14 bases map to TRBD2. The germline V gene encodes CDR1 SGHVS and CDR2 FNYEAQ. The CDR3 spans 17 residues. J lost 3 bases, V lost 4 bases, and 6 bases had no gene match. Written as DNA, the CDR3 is TGTGCCAGCAGCTCCCGAGGGACTAGCGGGAGTACAGATACGCAGTATTTT. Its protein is CASSSRGTSGSTDTQYF. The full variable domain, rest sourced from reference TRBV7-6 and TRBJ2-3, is GAGVSQSPRYKVTKRGQDVALRCDPISGHVSLYWYRQALGQGPEFLTYFNYEAQQDKSGLPNDRFSAERPEGSISTLTIQRTEQRDSAMYRCASSSRGTSGSTDTQYFGPGTRLTVL.

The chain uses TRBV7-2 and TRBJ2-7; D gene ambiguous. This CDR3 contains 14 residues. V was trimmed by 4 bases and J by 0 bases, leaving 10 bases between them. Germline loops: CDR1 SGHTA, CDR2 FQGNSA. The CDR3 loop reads CASSSPTPSYEQYF. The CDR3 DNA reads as TGTGCCAGCAGCTCCCCGACTCCCTCCTACGAGCAGTACTTC.